This T cell receptor beta chain was sequenced during a study of shared clonotypes between healthy human individuals. Clones were sequenced by immunoSEQ multiplex PCR, and TCRdb holds only the in-frame ones, with some missing. The sample has about 610,000 clones; 95% to 97% are singletons. The naive CD8 fraction comprised CD45RO-negative cells positively selected for CCR7 and excluded terminally differentiated effector memory CD45RA+ cells. This clone appeared once. The sample carries other DNA sequences with the same CDR3. The CDR3 sequence is 15 residues long. Germline V gene sequence: CDR1 MNHEY, CDR2 SMNVEV (reference sequence). The ends lost 4 bases at V and 5 bases at J; junction bases unmatched: 2.

The sequenced sample consisted of naive CD8+ T cells sorted from blood. The chain couples TRBV27 to TRBJ2-5, with TRBD2 identical over 15 bases. The sequence came from a woman between 25 and 40 years old in good health. DNA for the CDR3: TGTGCCAGCAGTTCCGGGACTAGCGGGAGGGAGACCCAGTACTTC. Translation: CASSSGTSGRETQYF.